The 6 T cell receptor beta chains below all came from one sample that was sequenced in a study of shared clonotypes between healthy human individuals. Clones were read by immunoSEQ multiplex PCR, and TCRdb kept only the in-frame ones, dropping some. The sample has about 1.1 million clones, approximately 80% seen once. The sample consisted of memory CD4+ T cells from PBMCs. The subset here: CD45RA-negative fraction. The receptors come from a young man in good health. Some clones in this sample may be carry-over from other donors' samples.

Points on this clone: At the DNA level, this CDR3 is encoded by other sequences in the same sample as well. In nucleotides, the CDR3 is TGTGCCAGCAGCCGTTCTTACGAGCAGTACTTC. Amino acid sequence: CASSRSYEQYF. The rearrangement links TRBV5-6 to TRBJ2-7; no reliable D call. The germline V gene has CDR1 SGHDT and CDR2 YYEEEE. CDR3 length: 11 residues. The V gene lost 4 bases and the J gene lost 4 bases, with 6 bases spanning the gap.

V and J are TRBV7-6 and TRBJ1-3, with no clear D. The V end was cut by 0 bases, the J end by 2 bases, with 5 bases between. Germline V gene data show CDR1 as SGHVS and CDR2 as FNYEAQ. The CDR3 is 14 residues long. The CDR3 DNA follows: TGTGCCAGCAGCTTAGCAGTCACTGGAAACACCATATATTTT. Amino acid sequence: CASSLAVTGNTIYF.

On this clone itself: One end of the junction fails to match germline, which may point to a read error. V is TRBV10-3 and J is TRBJ1-5; 7 nucleotides match TRBD1. The CDR3 totals 15 residues. Germline assignment: CDR1 ENHRY and CDR2 SYGVKD. CDR3 loop: CASSLSTGSNQPQHF. The DNA of the CDR3 is TGTGCCAGCAGTCTCTCGACAGGGAGCAATCAGCCCCAGCATTTT.

The V and J genes are TRBV6-4 and TRBJ2-2; D is perhaps TRBD1 (6 bases). From germline, CDR1 is MRHNA and CDR2 SNTAGT. The CDR3 is made up of 15 amino acids. The V end was cut by 3 bases, the J end by 4 bases, with 12 bases between. The CDR3 loop is CASSEEQGTTGELFF. CDR3 sequence (DNA): TGTGCCAGCAGTGAAGAACAGGGAACCACCGGGGAGCTGTTTTTT.

This sequence joins TRBV28 and TRBJ1-3; the D gene is possibly TRBD1 (6 bases). CDR1 and CDR2 (germline): MDHEN, SYDVKM. CDR3 length: 18 residues. V was cut by 2 bases and J by 4 bases, with 21 bases left in between. The CDR3: CASSLIGRGGATGNTIYF. The DNA for the CDR3 is TGTGCCAGCAGTTTAATTGGGCGTGGGGGGGCGACCGGAAACACCATATATTTT.

The chain has TRBV4-2 and TRBJ2-7; 9 positions agree with TRBD1. This CDR3 comprises 16 residues. The V segment lost 3 bases and the J segment 5 bases; nucleotides outside the gene matches: 11. Germline assignment: CDR1 LGHNA and CDR2 YNFKEQ. The CDR3 loop reads CASSQEPGQGVHEQYF. The CDR3 DNA follows: TGTGCCAGCAGCCAGGAACCGGGACAGGGCGTCCACGAGCAGTACTTC.